Shown below are 2 T cell receptor beta chains from a single sample sequenced in a study of T cells in localized non-small cell lung cancer. Libraries were prepared by immunoSEQ multiplex PCR; TCRdb keeps only in-frame clonotypes and omits some of them. The sample includes roughly 30,000 clones, 91% of them seen just once. The sample consisted of PBMCs, taken before any cancer treatment. These TCRs come from a man aged 40-75 years with stage II lung adenocarcinoma.

The rearrangement joins TRBV7-9 to TRBJ2-1; 9 bases are a match to TRBD1. This CDR3 is 17 amino acids long. The J segment lost 0 bases and the V segment lost 3 bases, leaving 6 bases of the junction unmatched. Germline V gene sequence: CDR1 SEHNR, CDR2 FQNEAQ (reference sequence). The CDR3 sequence is CASSLTGGAISYNEQFF. CDR3 DNA sequence: TGTGCCAGCAGCTTGACAGGGGGTGCAATCTCCTACAATGAGCAGTTCTTC.

The V call is TRBV5-6, the J call TRBJ1-3, with a tentative D call TRBD1 (5 bases). The germline V gene has CDR1 SGHDT and CDR2 YYEEEE. V shed 4 bases and J shed 0 bases, with 17 bases lying between them. The CDR3 has 17 amino acids. The CDR3 protein is CASSRYGGRSSGNTIYF. The CDR3 DNA sequence: TGTGCCAGCAGCCGATATGGGGGGAGGAGCTCTGGAAACACCATATATTTT.